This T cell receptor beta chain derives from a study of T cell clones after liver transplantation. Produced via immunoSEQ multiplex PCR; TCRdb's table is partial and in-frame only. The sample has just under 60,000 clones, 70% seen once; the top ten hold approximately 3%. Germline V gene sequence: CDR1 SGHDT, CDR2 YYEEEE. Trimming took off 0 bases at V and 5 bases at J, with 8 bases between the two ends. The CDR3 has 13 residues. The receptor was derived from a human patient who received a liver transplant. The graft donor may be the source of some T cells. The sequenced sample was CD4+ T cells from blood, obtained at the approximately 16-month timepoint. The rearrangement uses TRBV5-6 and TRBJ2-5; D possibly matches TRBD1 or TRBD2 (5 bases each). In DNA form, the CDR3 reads TGTGCCAGCAGCTTGGCCGGGGCGGAGACCCAGTACTTC. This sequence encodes CASSLAGAETQYF. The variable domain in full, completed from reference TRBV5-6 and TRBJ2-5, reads DAGVTQSPTHLIKTRGQQVTLRCSPKSGHDTVSWYQQALGQGPQFIFQYYEEEERQRGNFPDRFSGHQFPNYSSELNVNALLLGDSALYLCASSLAGAETQYFGPGTRLLVL.